This T cell receptor (beta chain) originates from a study of blood T cell repertoires in COVID-19. In the study overall: Whether acute or convalescent, the COVID-19 samples came from the United States, Italy and Spain. Sources were T cells, B-cell-depleted T cells, or PBMCs; the material itself was cDNA or gDNA.

Profiled with immunoSEQ multiplex PCR; TCRdb holds only in-frame clones, not every one. Of approximately 81,000 clones listed, 91% are singletons. Losses at the gene ends were 5 bases for V and 4 bases for J; bases not matched to a gene: 4. CDR3 length: 13 residues. Germline V CDR1 and CDR2: MNHEY, SVGEGT. The sequenced material came from peripheral blood. The chain couples TRBV6-2 or TRBV6-3 to TRBJ1-2; 7 positions match TRBD1. The receptor's source is a woman aged 45-65 years in a cohort sampled during active COVID-19. CDR3 sequence reads: CASSTRDSYGYTF. CDR3 bases: TGTGCCAGCAGTACCAGGGACAGCTATGGCTACACCTTC.